The 12 T cell receptor beta chains reported below all come from one sample, sequenced in a study of blood T cell repertoires in COVID-19. The method was immunoSEQ multiplex PCR; TCRdb's version includes in-frame clones alone and lacks a portion of them. The table has around 30,000 clones, 90% to 95% seen once. Sequencing was performed on peripheral blood. Receptors were obtained from a human donor with active COVID-19. The donor label of this sample is uncertain.

V is TRBV10-1 and J is TRBJ1-1; D not certain. From germline, CDR1 is WNHNN and CDR2 SYGVQD (reference sequence). This CDR3 contains 13 residues. With 1 base removed from V and 1 base from J, the gap between germline ends came to 4 bases. CDR3 residues: CASSEFGNTEAFF. In nucleotides, the CDR3 is TGCGCCAGCAGTGAGTTCGGGAACACTGAAGCTTTCTTT.

V and J are TRBV3-1 (or the pseudogene TRBV3-2) and TRBJ2-5, with 9 bases identical to TRBD1. V trimming: 0 bases; J trimming: 7 bases; junction bases outside the gene matches: 12. Germline assignment: CDR1 LGHDT and CDR2 YNNKEL (reference sequence). The CDR3 is 17 amino acids. CDR3 sequence reads: CASSQDGTGRSGGTQYF. For the CDR3, the DNA is TGTGCCAGCAGCCAAGACGGGACAGGGAGGTCGGGTGGGACCCAGTACTTC.

The gene calls are TRBV30 and TRBJ1-2, with TRBD1 as a possible D gene (6 bases). Germline-derived CDR1 and CDR2 are GTSNPN and SVGIG (reference sequence). The V and J ends lost 7 bases and 0 bases respectively, with 15 bases between them. The CDR3 runs 14 residues. This chain's CDR3 is CALRRTATNYGYTF. DNA for the CDR3: TGTGCCTTACGTCGGACAGCTACTAACTATGGCTACACCTTC.

The rearrangement links TRBV10-3 to TRBJ2-7; 8 nucleotides align to TRBD2. V lost 3 bases, J lost 0 bases, and 1 base stayed unmatched. The CDR3 extends over 14 amino acids. The germline CDR1 and CDR2 sequences are ENHRY and SYGVKD. The CDR3 loop reads CAISDSGSSYEQYF. The DNA for the CDR3 is TGTGCCATCAGTGACAGCGGGAGCTCCTACGAGCAGTACTTC.

This rearrangement joins TRBV7-2 to TRBJ2-7, with 7 bases aligning to TRBD2. CDR3 size: 13 residues. Trimming at V came to 5 bases and at J to 7 bases, leaving 8 bases not matched to a gene. The germline V gene encodes CDR1 SGHTA and CDR2 FQGNSA. The CDR3 region has the DNA TGTGCCAGCAGCGGGGAGGGCTTCGGAGAGCAGTACTTC. Amino acid sequence: CASSGEGFGEQYF.

CDR3 sequence: CASSPDRTGLGYGYTF. In nucleotides, the CDR3 is TGTGCCAGCAGCCCGGACCGGACAGGGCTGGGCTATGGCTACACCTTC. The rearrangement uses TRBV7-2 and TRBJ1-2; 8 nucleotides match TRBD1. Per the germline V gene, CDR1 is SGHTA and CDR2 is FQGNSA. Trimming removed 5 bases from V and 4 bases from J; junction bases left unmatched: 12. CDR3 length equals 16 residues.

This chain uses TRBV19 with TRBJ2-7; 8 positions match TRBD2. V shed 11 bases, J shed 3 bases, and the junction held 24 bases outside the gene matches. This CDR3 is 18 amino acids long. Germline CDR1 and CDR2: LNHDA and SQIVND (reference sequence). The CDR3 here is CAGPTRGRAREVCYEQYF. CDR3 in DNA: TGTGCCGGACCGACCCGGGGGCGCGCGCGGGAGGTTTGCTACGAGCAGTACTTC.

The CDR3 region is CASSRWTDYGYTF. The CDR3 DNA reads TGTGCCAGTAGTCGGTGGACAGACTATGGCTACACCTTC. This sequence joins TRBV19 and TRBJ1-2; D is perhaps TRBD1 (6 bases). Germline CDR1 and CDR2: LNHDA and SQIVND (reference sequence). CDR3 size: 13 residues. The V gene lost 5 bases and the J gene lost 3 bases, with 10 bases spanning the gap.

In its sample, this clone was seen once. This chain connects TRBV24-1 to TRBJ1-5, with TRBD1 identical over 7 bases. The CDR3 covers 16 residues. The germline V gene encodes CDR1 KGHDR and CDR2 SFDVKD. Trimming at V came to 4 bases and at J to 0 bases, leaving 5 bases not matched to a gene. This chain's CDR3 is CATSDARQGSNQPQHF. CDR3 sequence (DNA): TGTGCCACCAGTGACGCTCGACAGGGTAGCAATCAGCCCCAGCATTTT.

The chain combines TRBV5-1 with TRBJ2-3; 11 bases map to TRBD2. Germline lookup yields CDR1 SGHRS and CDR2 YFSETQ. This CDR3 spans 18 amino acids. After removal of 4 bases from V and 6 bases from J, the junction contained 16 bases not matched to a gene. The CDR3 DNA reads TGCGCCAGCAGCCCCAGGGTTGGTAGCGGGGGGGTTGCCGATACGCAGTATTTT. Translated: CASSPRVGSGGVADTQYF.

J is TRBJ1-1 and V is TRBV4-3, with D uncertain. V dropped 3 bases and J dropped 3 bases, with 8 bases sitting between them. The CDR3 runs to 13 residues. The germline V gene has CDR1 LGHNA and CDR2 YSLEER. The CDR3 protein is CASSQRPDTEAFF. Written as DNA, the CDR3 is TGCGCCAGCAGCCAGAGGCCGGACACTGAAGCTTTCTTT.

A single count supports this clone. The chain has TRBV5-4 and TRBJ1-5; D is possibly TRBD1 (5 bases). V lost 3 bases to trimming and J lost 7 bases, with 14 bases between them. Germline CDR1 is SGHNT and CDR2 is YYREEE (reference sequence). CDR3 size: 14 residues. CDR3 sequence reads: CASSWGGERQPQHF. The CDR3 DNA is TGTGCCAGCAGCTGGGGGGGGGAACGCCAGCCCCAGCATTTT.